This TCR beta chain is drawn from a study of CD8 T cells in ankylosing spondylitis. MiXCR, applied by TCRdb to the 5' RACE reads, yields one record per CDR3 protein. The data show some 840,000 distinct CDR3 sequences, 12% seen once. General study findings and limits: In reactive arthritis synovial fluid and blood, some motif variants had been reported before. What seemed typical of ankylosing spondylitis blood was a TCR beta motif built from under 10 highly homologous variants. There was reportedly significant enrichment of clones that were disease-linked in matched ankylosing spondylitis synovial fluid.

Comment on this clonotype: The antigen is unknown.

The CDR3 runs to 15 residues. Germline assignment: CDR1 SGHRS and CDR2 YFSETQ. V shed 3 bases, J shed 4 bases, and the junction held 5 bases outside the gene matches. The gene calls are TRBV5-1 and TRBJ2-1; 9 nucleotides agree with TRBD2. Sequencing was carried out using blood, either unsorted or a sorted T cell fraction (not recorded which). The TCR was taken from a male donor with ankylosing spondylitis. CDR3 bases: TGCGCCAGCAGCTCCGGTAGCGGGAGTTACAATGAGCAGTTCTTC. It codes for CASSSGSGSYNEQFF.